The clone carrying this T cell receptor beta chain occurred once. Per the germline V gene, CDR1 is SGHRS and CDR2 is YFSETQ. The CDR3 is 16 amino acids. Trimming took 3 bases from V and 0 from J, leaving 14 bases between them. Only in-frame clones appear in the TCRdb table, and some are missing; sequencing was by immunoSEQ multiplex PCR. This table has tens of thousands of clones, just over 90% appearing once. The sample is drawn from a study of technical replicates of blood from a handful of donors. Sequencing was carried out using PBMCs. The chain combines TRBV5-1 with TRBJ2-3, with a possible D match to TRBD1 (6 bases). The receptor's source is a human donor in good health. Some clones in this sample may be carry-over from other donors' samples. This chain's CDR3 is CASSSQGRASTDTQYF. For the CDR3, the DNA is TGCGCCAGCAGCTCCCAGGGGCGGGCTAGCACAGATACGCAGTATTTT.